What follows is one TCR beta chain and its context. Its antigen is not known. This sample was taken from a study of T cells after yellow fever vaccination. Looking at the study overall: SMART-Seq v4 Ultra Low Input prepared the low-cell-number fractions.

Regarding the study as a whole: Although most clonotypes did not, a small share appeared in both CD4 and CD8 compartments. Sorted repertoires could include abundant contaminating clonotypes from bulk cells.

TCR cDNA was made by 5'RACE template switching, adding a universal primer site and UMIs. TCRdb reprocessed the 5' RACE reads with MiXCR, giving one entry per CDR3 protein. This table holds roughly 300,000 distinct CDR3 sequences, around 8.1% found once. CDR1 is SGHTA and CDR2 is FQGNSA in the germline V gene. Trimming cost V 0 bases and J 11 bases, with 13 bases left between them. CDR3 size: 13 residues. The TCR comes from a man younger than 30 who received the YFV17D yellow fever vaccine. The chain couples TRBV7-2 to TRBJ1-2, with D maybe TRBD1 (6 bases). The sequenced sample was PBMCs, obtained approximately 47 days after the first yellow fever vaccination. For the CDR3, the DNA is TGTGCCAGCAGCTTAGCCGGGGGCCCGAGTTACACCTTC. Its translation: CASSLAGGPSYTF.